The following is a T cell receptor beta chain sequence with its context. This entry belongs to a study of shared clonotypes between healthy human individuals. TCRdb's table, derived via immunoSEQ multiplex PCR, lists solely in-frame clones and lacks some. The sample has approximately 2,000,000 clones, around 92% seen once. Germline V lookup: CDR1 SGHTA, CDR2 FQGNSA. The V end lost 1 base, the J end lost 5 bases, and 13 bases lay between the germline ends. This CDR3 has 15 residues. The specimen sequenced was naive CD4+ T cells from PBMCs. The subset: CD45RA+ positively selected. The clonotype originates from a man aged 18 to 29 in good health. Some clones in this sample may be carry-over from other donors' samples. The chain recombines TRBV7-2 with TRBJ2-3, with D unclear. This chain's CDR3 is CASSLEATGLDTQYF. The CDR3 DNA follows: TGTGCCAGCAGCTTAGAAGCAACCGGTTTAGATACGCAGTATTTT.